Given below is one T cell receptor (beta chain) in context. Clones were read by immunoSEQ multiplex PCR, and TCRdb kept only the in-frame ones, dropping some. This table holds about 5,700 clones, roughly nine tenths found once. The data stem from a study of chemoradiotherapy in HPV16-positive cancers. Turning to the study itself: Functional T-cell assays on a couple of HPV16-positive patients' cells defined candidate HPV-specific clones and common TCR motifs.

The sequencing used blood, collected from a patient who underwent chemoradiotherapy. The TCR originated in a human donor with HPV-associated anogenital cancer.

The CDR3: CASSVRTSGNEQYF. CDR3 coding DNA: TGTGCCAGCAGCGTCCGGACTAGCGGGAACGAGCAGTACTTC. The chain has TRBV9 and TRBJ2-7; 12 bases align to TRBD2. In germline, CDR1 is SGDLS, CDR2 YYNGEE. The V segment lost 2 bases and the J segment 5 bases; nucleotides outside the gene matches: 2. This CDR3 is built from 14 residues.